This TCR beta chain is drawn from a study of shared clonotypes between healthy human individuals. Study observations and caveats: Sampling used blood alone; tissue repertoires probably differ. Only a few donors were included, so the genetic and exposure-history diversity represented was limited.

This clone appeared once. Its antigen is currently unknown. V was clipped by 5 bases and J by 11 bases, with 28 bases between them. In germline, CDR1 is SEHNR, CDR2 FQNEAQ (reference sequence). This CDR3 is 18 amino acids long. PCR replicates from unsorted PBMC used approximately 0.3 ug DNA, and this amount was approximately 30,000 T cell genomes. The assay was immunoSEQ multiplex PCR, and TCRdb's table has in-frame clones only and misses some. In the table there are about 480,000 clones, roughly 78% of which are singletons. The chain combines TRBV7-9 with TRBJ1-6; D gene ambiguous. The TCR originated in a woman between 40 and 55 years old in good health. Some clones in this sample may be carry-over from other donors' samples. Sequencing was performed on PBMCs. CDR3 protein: CASSKEVWTEMSDPPLHF. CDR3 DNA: TGTGCCAGCAGCAAGGAAGTATGGACGGAGATGAGTGATCCACCCCTCCACTTT.